There are many counts of the clone carrying this TCR beta chain. TCRdb independently ran MiXCR on the 5' RACE reads; one entry per CDR3 protein. Here the sample spans around 41,000 distinct CDR3 sequences, approximately 7% being singletons. Regarding time point: sample taken at primary tumor resection. This sample stems from a study of spatial heterogeneity in lung cancer. The sample was PBMCs, taken at surgery. This receptor was taken from a female donor with early-stage non-small cell lung cancer.

The CDR3 reads CASSLPETSGGAIYNEQFF. The CDR3 DNA sequence: TGTGCCAGCAGCTTGCCCGAGACTAGCGGGGGGGCCATTTACAATGAGCAGTTCTTC. The chain links TRBV7-9 to TRBJ2-1; 14 bases fit TRBD2. The germline V gene encodes CDR1 SEHNR and CDR2 FQNEAQ (reference sequence). The CDR3 is 19 amino acids. V lost 3 bases to trimming and J lost 4 bases; unmatched junction nucleotides: 11.